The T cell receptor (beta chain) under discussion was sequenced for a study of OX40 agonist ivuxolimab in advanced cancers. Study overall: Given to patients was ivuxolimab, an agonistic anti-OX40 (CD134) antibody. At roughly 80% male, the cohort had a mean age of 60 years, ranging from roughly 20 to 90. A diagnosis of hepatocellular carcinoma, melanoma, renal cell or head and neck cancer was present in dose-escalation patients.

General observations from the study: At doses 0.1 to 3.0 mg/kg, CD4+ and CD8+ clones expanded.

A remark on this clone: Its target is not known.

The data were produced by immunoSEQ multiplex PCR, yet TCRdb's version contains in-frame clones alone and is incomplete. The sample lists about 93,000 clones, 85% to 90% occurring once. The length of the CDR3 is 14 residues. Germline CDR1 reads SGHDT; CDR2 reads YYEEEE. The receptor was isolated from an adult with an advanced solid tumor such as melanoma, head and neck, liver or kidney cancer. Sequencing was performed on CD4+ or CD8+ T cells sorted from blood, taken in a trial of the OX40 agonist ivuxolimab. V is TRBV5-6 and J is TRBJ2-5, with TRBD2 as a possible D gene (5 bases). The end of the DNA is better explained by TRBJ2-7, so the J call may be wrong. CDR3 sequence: CASSFADYDGEQYF. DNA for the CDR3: TGTGCCAGCAGCTTCGCAGACTACGATGGCGAGCAGTACTTC.